A single sample is the source of the 17 T cell receptor beta chains below, sequenced in a study of vaccination and CD4 T cells after COVID-19. Sequencing of cultured CD4+ T cell DNA used the Oncomine TCR Beta short-read assay. TCRdb processed the PCR reads anew with MiXCR; each CDR3 protein has one entry. The sample lists 20,000 to 30,000 distinct CDR3 sequences, about 42% occurring once. These TCRs are of unknown antigen specificity. Time point: late sampling 161 to 241 days after vaccination in a few convalescent patients. As to treatment: approximately nine-day PBMC culture with coronavirus spike peptide pools or control peptides (ViraFEST assay). Sequencing was performed on CD4+ T cells from blood, cultured in vitro, taken about 7 months after SARS-CoV-2 vaccination. The receptors here all came from a human donor who had recovered from COVID-19.

The chain has TRBV27 and TRBJ2-7; the match to TRBD2 covers 13 bases. Losses at the gene ends were 6 bases for V and 2 bases for J; bases not matched to a gene: 7. The CDR3 covers 16 residues. Per the germline V gene, CDR1 is MNHEY and CDR2 is SMNVEV (reference sequence). The DNA of the CDR3 is TGTGCCAGCAGGAAGGGACTAGCGGGACCCCCCTACGAGCAGTACTTC. Its translation: CASRKGLAGPPYEQYF.

The chain is built from TRBV7-3 and TRBJ2-6; 9 bases map to TRBD1. Germline loops: CDR1 SGHTA, CDR2 FQGTGA. V trimming: 6 bases; J trimming: 2 bases; junction bases outside the gene matches: 5. This CDR3 contains 16 residues. Here the CDR3 reads CASSPTGGPGANVLTF. CDR3 DNA sequence: TGTGCCAGCAGTCCTACAGGGGGCCCTGGGGCCAACGTCCTGACTTTC.

This chain links TRBV10-3 with TRBJ2-1; 16 bases agree with TRBD2. Trimming cost V 4 bases and J 6 bases; bases outside gene matches: 6. This CDR3 is built from 17 residues. Germline values: CDR1 ENHRY, CDR2 SYGVKD. The CDR3: CAISGGLAGGPSNEQFF. The CDR3 coding sequence is TGTGCCATCAGTGGGGGACTAGCGGGAGGGCCGAGCAATGAGCAGTTCTTC.

The V and J genes are TRBV6-5 and TRBJ1-1; tentative D call: TRBD1 (5 bases). Germline lookup yields CDR1 MNHEY and CDR2 SVGAGI. This CDR3 is built from 18 residues. Trimming cost V 2 bases and J 0 bases, with 19 bases left between them. The CDR3 region has the DNA TGTGCCAGCAGTTACGGATGGACACCCGGGGGGGTGAACACTGAAGCTTTCTTT. The encoded protein is CASSYGWTPGGVNTEAFF.

The V and J genes are TRBV27 and TRBJ2-1; the match to TRBD2 covers 12 bases. This CDR3 has 18 residues. Per germline, CDR1 MNHEY and CDR2 SMNVEV (reference sequence). The V segment lost 8 bases and the J segment 3 bases; nucleotides outside the gene matches: 14. The CDR3 DNA is TGTGCCAGCGGAAGGGACATGAGACTAGCGGGAGACTACAATGAGCAGTTCTTC. Protein product: CASGRDMRLAGDYNEQFF.

The chain recombines TRBV6-2 or TRBV6-3 with TRBJ2-7, with 8 bases matching TRBD2. V lost 0 bases to trimming and J lost 3 bases; unmatched junction nucleotides: 4. The CDR3 has 15 residues. The germline V gene has CDR1 MNHEY and CDR2 SVGEGT. The CDR3 is CASSYSAGDRYEQYF. The CDR3 coding sequence is TGTGCCAGCAGTTACTCAGCGGGAGATCGCTACGAGCAGTACTTC.

This clonotype appeared a few times. The genes are TRBV4-3 and TRBJ1-2; no clear D. The ends were cut back, 1 base at V and 5 bases at J, with 14 bases in the middle. CDR3 length: 15 amino acids. Germline CDR1 is LGHNA and CDR2 is YSLEER. The DNA for the CDR3 is TGCGCCAGCAGCCAAGGTTGGTCTGGGGAATATGGCTACACCTTC. Protein sequence: CASSQGWSGEYGYTF.

This clonotype was counted a few times. The CDR3 DNA follows: TGTGCCAGCAGTTTTAATAGCAATCAGCCCCAGCATTTT. It encodes CASSFNSNQPQHF. V is TRBV27 and J is TRBJ1-5, with D unclear. Germline V gene lookup returns CDR1 MNHEY and CDR2 SMNVEV (reference sequence). Between the trimmed V and J ends, which lost 3 bases and 0 bases, there was a span of 3 bases. This CDR3 has 13 amino acids.

This clonotype is a singleton in its sample. The chain couples TRBV19 to TRBJ1-5; D is uncertain. CDR3 size: 15 residues. Trimming removed 5 bases at V and 4 bases at J, with 15 bases between. Germline V gene sequence: CDR1 LNHDA, CDR2 SQIVND (reference sequence). For the CDR3, the DNA is TGTGCCAGTAGTTGGTCAGGCCTATCAAATCAGCCCCAGCATTTT. Translated: CASSWSGLSNQPQHF.

This clonotype has only a few counts. This chain connects TRBV7-2 to TRBJ2-3; no definite D call. The CDR3 spans 13 residues. CDR1 is SGHTA, CDR2 FQGNSA, per germline. Trimming left V 5 bases short and J 6 bases short, with 12 bases between. CDR3 sequence reads: CASSPQPTDTQYF. The DNA for the CDR3 is TGTGCCAGCAGCCCCCAACCAACGGATACGCAGTATTTT.

The chain uses TRBV19 and TRBJ1-2, with 7 bases fitting TRBD1. V was pared by 6 bases and J by 6 bases, with 4 bases of the junction left unmatched. The CDR3 is 12 amino acids. CDR1 and CDR2 (germline): LNHDA, SQIVND (reference sequence). The CDR3 sequence is CASRQGYDGYTF. For the CDR3, the DNA is TGTGCCAGTAGACAGGGGTATGATGGCTACACCTTC.

The CDR3 here is CSAPEGTGELFF. The CDR3 DNA reads TGCAGTGCTCCGGAGGGTACCGGGGAGCTGTTTTTT. The chain employs TRBV20-1 and TRBJ2-2; possibly TRBD2 for D (6 bases). The CDR3 sequence is 12 residues long. Germline-derived CDR1 and CDR2 are DFQATT and SNEGSKA (reference sequence). Trimming pared 5 bases from V and 5 bases from J, leaving 9 bases between.

The chain has TRBV20-1 and TRBJ2-7; 7 bases align to TRBD2. Per germline, CDR1 DFQATT and CDR2 SNEGSKA (reference sequence). With 4 bases clipped from V and 6 bases from J, the junction kept 6 bases outside the gene matches. CDR3 length: 12 amino acids. Written as DNA, the CDR3 is TGCAGTGCTAAACGCGGGACTACCGAGCAGTACTTC. It translates to CSAKRGTTEQYF.

The chain combines TRBV7-9 with TRBJ1-2; possibly TRBD1 for D (5 bases). The CDR3 spans 16 residues. Looked up from germline, CDR1 is SEHNR and CDR2 is FQNEAQ (reference sequence). Trimming left V 3 bases short and J 0 bases short, with 14 bases between. As DNA, the CDR3 is TGTGCCAGCAGCTTTCGCCAGGGTGGTACTAACTATGGCTACACCTTC. This sequence encodes CASSFRQGGTNYGYTF.

This chain's CDR3 is CASSLGLAGAGELFF. CDR3 coding DNA: TGTGCCAGCAGCTTGGGCCTAGCGGGAGCCGGGGAGCTGTTTTTT. The gene calls are TRBV7-6 and TRBJ2-2, with 10 bases that match TRBD2. There are 15 residues in the CDR3. Looked up from germline, CDR1 is SGHVS and CDR2 is FNYEAQ. V was pared by 3 bases and J by 6 bases, with 4 bases of the junction left unmatched. Filled out from reference TRBV7-6 and TRBJ2-2, the complete variable domain reads GAGVSQSPRYKVTKRGQDVALRCDPISGHVSLYWYRQALGQGPEFLTYFNYEAQQDKSGLPNDRFSAERPEGSISTLTIQRTEQRDSAMYRCASSLGLAGAGELFFGEGSRLTVL.

The chain uses TRBV19 and TRBJ2-3, with TRBD2 as a possible D gene (5 bases). CDR3 length equals 12 residues. Trimming removed 5 bases at V and 9 bases at J, with 12 bases between. Germline values: CDR1 LNHDA, CDR2 SQIVND (reference sequence). The CDR3 region is CASSRTRGTQYF. CDR3 sequence (DNA): TGTGCCAGTAGTCGGACTCGAGGGACGCAGTATTTT.

The J gene is TRBJ1-2, the V gene TRBV28; no clear D. Trimming took off 7 bases at V and 4 bases at J, with 10 bases between the two ends. Germline V CDR1 and CDR2: MDHEN, SYDVKM. The CDR3 has 12 amino acids. This CDR3 is CASTGVGYGYTF. CDR3 coding DNA: TGTGCCAGCACCGGGGTGGGCTATGGCTACACCTTC.